The 23 T cell receptor beta chains below come from one sample, sequenced in a study of control samples from healthy donors and cancer patients. The repertoire was sequenced with immunoSEQ multiplex PCR; TCRdb's copy has only in-frame clones and lacks some. This sample carries under 200,000 clones, roughly 95% of them seen once, and the ten largest clones take over 4%. The sequenced sample was blood. Every receptor here comes from a woman aged 60-75 years in good health.

The chain carries TRBV5-8 and TRBJ1-2, with 9 bases that match TRBD1. The V segment lost 4 bases and the J segment 8 bases; nucleotides outside the gene matches: 3. This CDR3 is built from 12 residues. Germline V CDR1 and CDR2: SGHTS, YDEGEE. CDR3 residues: CASSRTGAGYTF. CDR3 sequence (DNA): TGTGCCAGCAGCAGGACAGGGGCCGGCTACACCTTC.

The rearrangement uses TRBV2 and TRBJ1-6, with unresolved D. V gave up 6 bases and J gave up 10 bases, with 13 bases separating them. Germline V gene lookup returns CDR1 SNHLY and CDR2 FYNNEI. The CDR3 totals 13 residues. The CDR3 nucleotides read TGTGCCAGCAGGGCCGGTCCGGGCTCACCCCTCCACTTT. The encoded protein is CASRAGPGSPLHF.

This chain uses TRBV5-4 with TRBJ2-5, with a possible D match to TRBD2 (6 bases). The germline gives CDR1 SGHNT, CDR2 YYREEE (reference sequence). The CDR3 consists of 14 residues. The germline V and J ends were trimmed by 0 bases and 5 bases, with 11 bases remaining between them. CDR3 bases: TGTGCCAGCAGCTTGGAACTGGGACTTGAGACCCAGTACTTC. This codes for CASSLELGLETQYF.

The table lists this clone with a count of one. The CDR3 nucleotides are TGTGCCAGCTCACCGCTTGGGACGGGAAATCAGCCCCAGCATTTT. Encoded protein: CASSPLGTGNQPQHF. The rearrangement joins TRBV18 to TRBJ1-5; D perhaps matches TRBD1 (5 bases). V lost 3 bases and J 4 bases, leaving 13 bases between the germline ends. This CDR3 spans 15 amino acids. Germline V gives CDR1 KGHSH, CDR2 LQKENI.

This clone appeared a single time. The rearrangement joins TRBV13 to TRBJ1-1; TRBD1 might be the D (5 bases). Germline CDR1 is PRHDT and CDR2 is FYEKMQ (reference sequence). V was trimmed by 0 bases and J by 0 bases, leaving 8 bases between them. The CDR3 sequence is 15 residues long. CDR3 protein: CASSLGTGLNTEAFF. DNA of the CDR3: TGTGCCAGCAGCTTAGGCACAGGCCTGAACACTGAAGCTTTCTTT.

The gene calls are TRBV7-9 and TRBJ2-3; weak D call: TRBD2 (6 bases). The ends were cut back, 0 bases at V and 4 bases at J, with 17 bases in the middle. The length of the CDR3 is 17 residues. CDR1 is SEHNR and CDR2 is FQNEAQ in the germline V gene (reference sequence). Here the CDR3 reads CASSLAAGTLLPDTQYF. The CDR3 nucleotides are TGTGCCAGCAGCTTAGCTGCCGGGACTCTCCTCCCAGATACGCAGTATTTT.

The V gene is TRBV3-1 (or the pseudogene TRBV3-2), the J gene TRBJ1-2, with 9 bases aligning to TRBD1. This CDR3 spans 15 amino acids. The germline V gene encodes CDR1 LGHDT and CDR2 YNNKEL (reference sequence). After removal of 1 base from V and 3 bases from J, the junction contained 3 bases not matched to a gene. The CDR3 protein is CASSQVDRGDYGYTF. The DNA of the CDR3 is TGTGCCAGCAGCCAAGTCGACAGGGGGGACTATGGCTACACCTTC.

The rearrangement uses TRBV13 and TRBJ2-3; 9 bases fit TRBD2. Trimming cost V 6 bases and J 5 bases; bases outside gene matches: 9. The CDR3 consists of 15 residues. Germline V gene sequence: CDR1 PRHDT, CDR2 FYEKMQ (reference sequence). The CDR3 DNA sequence: TGTGCCAGCAGAAGTAGCGGGGGCTCAAGAGATACGCAGTATTTT. This sequence encodes CASRSSGGSRDTQYF.

The gene calls are TRBV7-7 and TRBJ2-3; 7 bases fit TRBD1. Per the germline V gene, CDR1 is SSHAT and CDR2 is FNYEAQ (reference sequence). The CDR3 spans 17 residues. The J segment lost 8 bases and the V segment lost 1 base, leaving 15 bases of the junction unmatched. The DNA for the CDR3 is TGTGCCAGCAGCTTAGAAGTCGGTCAGGGGGTGACGGGTACGCAGTATTTT. It yields the protein CASSLEVGQGVTGTQYF.

The rearrangement uses TRBV19 and TRBJ2-7, with TRBD1 matching over 8 bases. The CDR3 runs 15 residues. Trimming cost V 4 bases and J 4 bases; bases outside gene matches: 9. Germline CDR1 is LNHDA and CDR2 is SQIVND (reference sequence). CDR3 protein: CASSTLGTGRYEQYF. In DNA form, the CDR3 reads TGTGCCAGTAGTACCCTCGGGACAGGCCGGTACGAGCAGTACTTC.

This rearrangement joins TRBV6-6 to TRBJ2-3; 11 positions agree with TRBD1. J was trimmed by 4 bases and V by 5 bases; bases with no gene match: 17. CDR1 and CDR2 (germline): MNHNY, SVGAGI (reference sequence). CDR3 size: 19 residues. CDR3 amino acids: CASSPNPGQGGFYADTQYF. The DNA for the CDR3 is TGTGCCAGCAGTCCAAATCCGGGACAGGGGGGTTTTTACGCAGATACGCAGTATTTT.

The rearrangement joins TRBV7-8 to TRBJ1-3, with D maybe TRBD1 (6 bases). The germline V gene encodes CDR1 SGHVS and CDR2 FQNEAQ. This CDR3 region has 18 residues. Trimming removed 5 bases at V and 4 bases at J, with 24 bases between. In DNA, the CDR3 is TGTGCCAGCAGCCTAACCGGGAACAGGGAATTTTCGGGAAACACCATATATTTT. Its translation: CASSLTGNREFSGNTIYF.

The chain couples TRBV27 to TRBJ1-5; D is possibly TRBD1 (5 bases). The CDR3 consists of 18 residues. The V gene lost 2 bases and the J gene lost 1 base, with 18 bases spanning the gap. Germline loops: CDR1 MNHEY, CDR2 SMNVEV (reference sequence). This chain's CDR3 is CASSLHGIGHLSNQPQHF. In DNA form, the CDR3 reads TGTGCCAGCAGTTTACACGGAATCGGACACTTAAGCAATCAGCCCCAGCATTTT.

The gene calls are TRBV11-2 and TRBJ1-1, with D hard to call. CDR1 and CDR2 from the germline V gene are SGHAT and FQNNGV. With 5 bases removed from V and 4 bases from J, the gap between germline ends came to 8 bases. This CDR3 has 12 amino acids. The CDR3 is CASSPASTEAFF. The CDR3 DNA follows: TGTGCCAGCAGCCCCGCCAGCACTGAAGCTTTCTTT.

This chain joins TRBV19 and TRBJ2-2; 9 nucleotides line up with TRBD2. This CDR3 is 15 amino acids long. Germline V gives CDR1 LNHDA, CDR2 SQIVND (reference sequence). The J segment lost 6 bases and the V segment lost 1 base, leaving 3 bases of the junction unmatched. The DNA of the CDR3 is TGTGCCAGTAGTATAGTAAAGCGGGGGGCCGGGGAGCTGTTTTTT. This sequence encodes CASSIVKRGAGELFF.

The CDR3 sequence is CAWSGKEGSGTEAFF. The CDR3 nucleotides read TGTGCCTGGAGTGGTAAGGAGGGGTCGGGCACTGAAGCTTTCTTT. The chain employs TRBV30 and TRBJ1-1, with D maybe TRBD1 (5 bases). The CDR3 has 15 residues. V lost 1 base and J lost 4, with 16 bases in between. Per the germline V gene, CDR1 is GTSNPN and CDR2 is SVGIG (reference sequence).

This chain joins TRBV6-5 and TRBJ1-4; no clear D. CDR1 and CDR2 from the germline V gene are MNHEY and SVGAGI. The CDR3 has 16 amino acids. V was trimmed by 1 base and J by 0 bases, leaving 9 bases between them. The CDR3 sequence: CASSYFPRATNEKLFF. CDR3 sequence (DNA): TGTGCCAGCAGTTACTTTCCGCGTGCAACTAATGAAAAACTGTTTTTT.

The genes are TRBV10-3 and TRBJ2-5; TRBD2 agrees at 13 bases. Looked up from germline, CDR1 is ENHRY and CDR2 is SYGVKD. The CDR3 runs to 14 residues. With 10 bases clipped from V and 2 bases from J, the junction kept 4 bases outside the gene matches. CDR3 region: CASGTSGAQETQYF. In DNA form, the CDR3 reads TGTGCCAGCGGGACTAGCGGGGCTCAAGAGACCCAGTACTTC.

This clone was seen a single time. The CDR3 sequence: CARIIVGELFF. CDR3 nucleotide sequence: TGTGCCAGAATAATAGTCGGGGAGCTGTTTTTT. This sequence joins TRBV6-5 and TRBJ2-2; D is unresolved. V lost 9 bases and J 7 bases, leaving 9 bases between the germline ends. Germline V gene lookup returns CDR1 MNHEY and CDR2 SVGAGI. The CDR3 contains 11 residues.

This chain links TRBV7-9 with TRBJ1-2; 7 bases fit TRBD1. V lost 3 bases to trimming and J lost 10 bases; unmatched junction nucleotides: 2. Germline assignment: CDR1 SEHNR and CDR2 FQNEAQ (reference sequence). The CDR3 sequence is 11 residues long. CDR3 region: CASSFQGDYTF. CDR3 DNA sequence: TGTGCCAGCAGCTTTCAGGGGGACTACACCTTC.

The chain has TRBV4-1 and TRBJ2-7, with 7 positions matching TRBD1. There are 13 residues in the CDR3. V shed 4 bases, J shed 4 bases, and the junction held 4 bases outside the gene matches. The V gene's germline CDR1 is MGHRA and CDR2 YSYEKL. CDR3 in amino acids: CASSPRDSYEQYF. The CDR3 DNA reads TGCGCCAGCAGCCCCCGGGACAGTTACGAGCAGTACTTC.

This clone was observed a few times. V and J are TRBV27 and TRBJ1-1; D unclear. The CDR3 runs to 15 residues. Trimming cost V 5 bases and J 0 bases, with 13 bases left between them. Germline-derived CDR1 and CDR2 are MNHEY and SMNVEV (reference sequence). The CDR3 here is CASSKTHRLNTEAFF. CDR3 in DNA: TGTGCCAGCAGTAAAACCCATAGATTGAACACTGAAGCTTTCTTT.

CDR3 coding DNA: TGTGCCAGCTCACCACGCCGAATGGGGGAGAACTATGGCTACACCTTC. The encoded protein is CASSPRRMGENYGYTF. This sequence joins TRBV18 and TRBJ1-2; a weak D match, TRBD1 (5 bases). The CDR3 has 16 residues. The V gene's germline CDR1 is KGHSH and CDR2 LQKENI. The V end lost 1 base, the J end lost 2 bases, and 14 bases lay between the germline ends.